The rows below give T cell receptor beta chains drawn from one sample of a study of blood T cell repertoires in COVID-19. TCRdb's table, derived via immunoSEQ multiplex PCR, lists solely in-frame clones and lacks some. Of approximately 300,000 clones detected, 85% to 90% appear once; the ten largest clones hold 1.8%. The specimen sequenced was peripheral blood. Source of these receptors: a woman aged 30 to 39 with COVID-19, enrolled during active disease. Each CDR3 is given with its conserved first and last residue. A D gene is named only where the DNA matches it firmly. Clone size is stated in some rows and not others, as once, few, many or a class when expanded.

>TRBV6-1|-|TRBJ2-1|-
CASSEAAGEQFF
TGTGCCAGCAGTGAAGCTGCGGGAGAGCAGTTCTTC
>TRBV5-8|-|TRBJ2-5|TRBD1
CASSWGQTIQETQYF
TGTGCCAGCAGCTGGGGACAGACTATCCAAGAGACCCAGTACTTC
>TRBV5-6|once|TRBJ2-3|TRBD2
CASSWGGVSTDTQYF
TGTGCCAGCAGCTGGGGGGGAGTCAGCACAGATACGCAGTATTTT
>TRBV7-6|once|TRBJ1-1|-
CASGPLELAFF
TGTGCCAGCGGGCCTCTGGAACTTGCTTTCTTT
>TRBV7-9|-|TRBJ1-4|-
CASSLAARSDLFF
TGTGCCAGCAGCTTAGCTGCGAGGTCCGACCTGTTTTTT
>TRBV9|-|TRBJ1-3|-
CASSAGAGNTIYF
TGTGCCAGCAGCGCAGGGGCTGGAAACACCATATATTTT
>TRBV5-6|-|TRBJ1-3|-
CASSLAGVTWSSGNTIYF
TGTGCCAGCAGCTTGGCCGGAGTAACTTGGAGCTCTGGAAACACCATATATTTT
>TRBV10-3|-|TRBJ1-1|-
CAISPLGRDGMNTEAFF
TGTGCCATCAGCCCGTTGGGGAGAGATGGAATGAACACTGAAGCTTTCTTT
>TRBV19|-|TRBJ2-1|TRBD2
CASSIISGGEGNEQFF
TGTGCCAGTAGTATCATTAGCGGGGGGGAGGGTAATGAGCAGTTCTTC
>TRBV6-5|-|TRBJ1-5|-
CASSYLRDQPQHF
TGTGCCAGCAGTTATCTCAGGGATCAGCCCCAGCATTTT
>TRBV9|once|TRBJ1-1|TRBD1
CASRAVGQAVEAFF
TGTGCCAGCAGGGCCGTGGGACAGGCTGTAGAAGCTTTCTTT
>TRBV15|-|TRBJ1-5|-
CATSRGTEVQPQHF
TGTGCCACCAGCAGAGGGACAGAAGTCCAGCCCCAGCATTTT
>TRBV4-3|-|TRBJ2-7|-
CASSQGVRDQDEQYF
TGCGCCAGCAGCCAAGGTGTCCGGGATCAGGACGAGCAGTACTTC
>TRBV19|-|TRBJ2-7|-
CASSRDISWDLSYEQYF
TGTGCCAGTAGTAGGGACATCTCATGGGACCTATCCTACGAGCAGTACTTC
>TRBV4-2|-|TRBJ2-3|TRBD2
CASSQTGGPSTDTQYF
TGTGCCAGCAGTCAAACGGGGGGACCCAGCACAGATACGCAGTATTTT
>TRBV11-2|-|TRBJ1-1|-
CASSQSVAEAFF
TGTGCCAGCAGCCAGAGCGTCGCTGAAGCTTTCTTT
>TRBV20-1|-|TRBJ2-5|-
CSASGTNYQETQYF
TGCAGTGCTAGTGGTACTAACTACCAAGAGACCCAGTACTTC
>TRBV14|-|TRBJ2-1|TRBD2
CASSSGTSTPHEQFF
TGTGCCAGCAGCTCCGGGACTAGCACACCCCATGAGCAGTTCTTC
>TRBV5-1|few|TRBJ1-2|-
CASSFGIGVRDGYTF
TGCGCCAGCAGCTTTGGGATTGGGGTGAGGGATGGCTACACCTTC
>TRBV18|-|TRBJ2-5|-
CASSPLDTQETQYF
TGTGCCAGCTCACCACTGGACACCCAAGAGACCCAGTACTTC
>TRBV28|once|TRBJ2-2|-
CASSLMGATGELFF
TGTGCCAGCAGTTTGATGGGGGCCACCGGGGAGCTGTTTTTT
>TRBV5-6|-|TRBJ1-2|-
CASSLGGYGYTF
TGTGCCAGCAGCTTGGGCGGGTATGGCTACACCTTC
>TRBV28|-|TRBJ1-2|-
CASCYVTGISNYGYTF
TGTGCCAGTTGTTACGTCACAGGGATATCTAACTATGGCTACACCTTC
>TRBV4-2|once|TRBJ2-1|-
CASSQEGGGPYNEQFF
TGTGCCAGCAGCCAAGAAGGCGGGGGCCCCTACAATGAGCAGTTCTTC
>TRBV2|-|TRBJ1-5|TRBD1
CASSEGTGSFNQPQHF
TGTGCCAGCAGTGAAGGGACAGGGTCCTTCAATCAGCCCCAGCATTTT
>TRBV19|few|TRBJ1-5|TRBD1
CASKTGVKGSNQPQHF
TGTGCCAGTAAGACAGGGGTTAAGGGTAGCAATCAGCCCCAGCATTTT
>TRBV9|-|TRBJ1-3|-
CASSVRGTGNTIYF
TGTGCCAGCAGCGTACGGGGAACCGGAAACACCATATATTTT
>TRBV21-1|once|TRBJ2-7|-
CASNLLPESSYEQYF
TGTGCCAGCAATTTATTGCCGGAGAGCTCCTACGAGCAGTACTTC
>TRBV19|-|TRBJ2-4|TRBD1
CASRGTGENIQYF
TGTGCCAGTAGGGGGACAGGGGAAAACATTCAGTACTTC
>TRBV19|once|TRBJ1-5|-
CASNKQGFNQPQHF
TGTGCCAGTAATAAACAGGGATTTAATCAGCCCCAGCATTTT
>TRBV21-1|once|TRBJ1-6|-
CANSRGRLQGADSPLHF
TGTGCCAACTCCAGGGGCAGACTGCAGGGGGCTGATTCACCCCTCCACTTT
>TRBV15|-|TRBJ1-2|-
CATSRDILGAGGYTF
TGTGCCACCAGCAGAGATATTCTGGGGGCGGGCGGCTACACCTTC
>TRBV6-4|-|TRBJ1-1|-
CASSDSSAKNTEAFF
TGTGCCAGCAGTGACTCTAGCGCTAAGAACACTGAAGCTTTCTTT
>TRBV6-5|-|TRBJ1-5|-
CASKRQDNQPQHF
TGTGCCAGCAAGAGACAGGACAATCAGCCCCAGCATTTT
>TRBV5-8|-|TRBJ2-2|-
CASRVAGSSGELFF
TGTGCCAGCAGGGTTGCGGGTAGCTCCGGGGAGCTGTTTTTT
>TRBV9|-|TRBJ1-2|TRBD1
CASSVGTGRSDYGYTF
TGTGCCAGCAGCGTGGGGACAGGGAGATCGGACTATGGCTACACCTTC
>TRBV25-1|-|TRBJ1-1|-
CATLGRGTEAFF
TGTGCCACCCTTGGTCGGGGAACTGAAGCTTTCTTT
>TRBV19|-|TRBJ2-4|TRBD1
CASSMGQGAKNIQYF
TGTGCCAGTAGTATGGGCCAGGGGGCGAAAAACATTCAGTACTTC
>TRBV9|-|TRBJ2-3|TRBD2
CASSSRLAGGPLSTQYF
TGTGCCAGCAGCTCTAGACTAGCGGGGGGGCCCCTAAGTACGCAGTATTTT
>TRBV18|few|TRBJ1-1|-
CASSRLGSGDTEAFF
TGTGCCAGCTCAAGGCTGGGATCGGGGGACACTGAAGCTTTCTTT
>TRBV2|-|TRBJ2-7|TRBD2
CASTGLADVREQYF
TGTGCCAGCACGGGACTAGCGGATGTACGTGAGCAGTACTTC
>TRBV7-2|-|TRBJ2-3|-
CASSPEGASTDTQYF
TGTGCCAGCAGCCCGGAGGGGGCCAGCACAGATACGCAGTATTTT
>TRBV4-1|-|TRBJ1-6|-
CASSHRTGPRGLNSPLHF
TGCGCCAGCAGCCACCGAACGGGACCGAGGGGGTTGAATTCACCCCTCCACTTT
>TRBV30|once|TRBJ1-2|-
CAWSQGFTLPNYGYTF
TGTGCCTGGAGTCAGGGCTTCACCCTCCCTAACTATGGCTACACCTTC
>TRBV15|-|TRBJ1-5|-
CATSIQTDQPQHF
TGTGCCACCAGCATCCAGACAGACCAGCCCCAGCATTTT
>TRBV3-1/TRBV3-2|-|TRBJ1-1|TRBD1
CASSLTTGGLNTEAFF
TGTGCCAGCAGCCTAACTACAGGGGGTTTGAACACTGAAGCTTTCTTT
>TRBV5-1|-|TRBJ2-1|TRBD2
CASSLRPSGGVGNEQFF
TGCGCCAGCAGCTTGCGGCCTAGCGGGGGGGTTGGTAATGAGCAGTTCTTC
>TRBV7-2|-|TRBJ2-5|-
CASTFKGEETQYF
TGTGCCAGCACTTTTAAGGGGGAAGAGACCCAGTACTTC